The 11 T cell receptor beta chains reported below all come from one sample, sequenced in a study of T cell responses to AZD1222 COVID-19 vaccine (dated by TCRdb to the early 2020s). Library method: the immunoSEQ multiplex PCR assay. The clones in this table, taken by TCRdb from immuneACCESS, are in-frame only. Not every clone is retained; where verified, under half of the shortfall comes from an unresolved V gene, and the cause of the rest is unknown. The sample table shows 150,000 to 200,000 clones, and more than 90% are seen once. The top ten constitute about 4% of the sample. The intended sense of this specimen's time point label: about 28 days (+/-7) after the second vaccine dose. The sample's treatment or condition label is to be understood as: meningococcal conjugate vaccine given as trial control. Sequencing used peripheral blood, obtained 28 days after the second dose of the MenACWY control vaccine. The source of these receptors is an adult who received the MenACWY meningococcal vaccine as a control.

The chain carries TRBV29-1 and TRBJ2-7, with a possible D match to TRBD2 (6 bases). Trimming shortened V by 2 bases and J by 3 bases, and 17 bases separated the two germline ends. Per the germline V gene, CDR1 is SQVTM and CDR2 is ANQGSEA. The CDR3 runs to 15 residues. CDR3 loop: CSVEKGGTFNYEQYF. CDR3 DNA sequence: TGCAGCGTTGAAAAGGGCGGGACTTTCAACTACGAGCAGTACTTC.

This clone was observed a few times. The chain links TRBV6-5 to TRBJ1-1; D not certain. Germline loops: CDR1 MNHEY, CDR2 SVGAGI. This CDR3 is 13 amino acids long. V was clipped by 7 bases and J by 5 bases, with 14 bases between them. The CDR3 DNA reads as TGTGCCAGCATGGAAACCCTGGGGACTGAAGCTTTCTTT. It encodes CASMETLGTEAFF.

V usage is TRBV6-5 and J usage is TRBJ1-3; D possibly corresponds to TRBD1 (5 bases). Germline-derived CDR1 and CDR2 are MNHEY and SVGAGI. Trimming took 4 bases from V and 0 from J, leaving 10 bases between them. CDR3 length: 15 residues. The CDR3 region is CASSSDRNSGNTIYF. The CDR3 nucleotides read TGTGCCAGCAGTTCAGACAGAAACTCTGGAAACACCATATATTTT.

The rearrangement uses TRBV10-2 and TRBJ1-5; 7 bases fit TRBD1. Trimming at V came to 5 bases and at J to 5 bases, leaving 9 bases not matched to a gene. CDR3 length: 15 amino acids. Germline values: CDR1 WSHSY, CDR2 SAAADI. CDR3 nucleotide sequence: TGCGCCAGCAGTAGTCCGGACAGGTCGTATCAGCCCCAGCATTTT. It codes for CASSSPDRSYQPQHF.

The CDR3 DNA reads as TGTGCCGGCGCGTTGGGGTCGTCCGCCGGGGAGCTGTTTTTT. It codes for CAGALGSSAGELFF. V gene TRBV7-6 combines with J gene TRBJ2-2; D is uncertain. CDR3 size: 14 residues. V lost 11 bases to trimming and J lost 6 bases, with 19 bases between them. The germline gives CDR1 SGHVS, CDR2 FNYEAQ.

CDR3: CASSQGPSYQPQHF. DNA for the CDR3: TGTGCCAGCAGCCAAGGACCCTCTTATCAGCCCCAGCATTTT. The V gene is TRBV3-1 (or the pseudogene TRBV3-2), the J gene TRBJ1-5, with D hard to call. The CDR3 consists of 14 residues. V dropped 1 base and J dropped 5 bases, with 9 bases sitting between them. Germline assignment: CDR1 LGHDT and CDR2 YNNKEL (reference sequence).

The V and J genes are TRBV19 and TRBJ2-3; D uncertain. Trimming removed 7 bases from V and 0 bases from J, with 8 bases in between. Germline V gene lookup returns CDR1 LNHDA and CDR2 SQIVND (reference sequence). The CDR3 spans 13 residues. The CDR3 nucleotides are TGTGCCAGTACCAACTTGAGCACAGATACGCAGTATTTT. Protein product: CASTNLSTDTQYF.

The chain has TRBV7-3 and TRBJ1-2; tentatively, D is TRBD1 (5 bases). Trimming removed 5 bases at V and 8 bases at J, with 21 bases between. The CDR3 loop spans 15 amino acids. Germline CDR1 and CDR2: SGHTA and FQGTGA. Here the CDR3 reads CASSPTGLPEEGYTF. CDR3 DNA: TGTGCCAGCAGCCCGACGGGACTTCCCGAGGAAGGCTACACCTTC.

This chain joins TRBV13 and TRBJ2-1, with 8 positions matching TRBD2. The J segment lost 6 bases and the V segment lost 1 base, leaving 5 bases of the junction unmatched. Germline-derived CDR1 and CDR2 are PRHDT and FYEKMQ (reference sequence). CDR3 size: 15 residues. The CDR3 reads CASSLERESSNEQFF. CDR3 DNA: TGTGCCAGCAGCTTAGAGCGGGAGTCAAGCAATGAGCAGTTCTTC.

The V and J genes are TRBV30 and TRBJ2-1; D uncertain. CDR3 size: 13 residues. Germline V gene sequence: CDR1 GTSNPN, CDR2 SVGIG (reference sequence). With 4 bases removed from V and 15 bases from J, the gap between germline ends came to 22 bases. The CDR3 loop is CAWIGLGGSAPFF. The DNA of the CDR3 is TGTGCCTGGATCGGCCTAGGCGGTTCAGCTCCGTTCTTC. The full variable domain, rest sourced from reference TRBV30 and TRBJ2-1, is SQTIHQWPATLVQPVGSPLSLECTVEGTSNPNLYWYRQAAGRGLQLLFYSVGIGQISSEVPQNLSASRPQDRQFILSSKKLLLSDSGFYLCAWIGLGGSAPFFGPGTRLTVL.

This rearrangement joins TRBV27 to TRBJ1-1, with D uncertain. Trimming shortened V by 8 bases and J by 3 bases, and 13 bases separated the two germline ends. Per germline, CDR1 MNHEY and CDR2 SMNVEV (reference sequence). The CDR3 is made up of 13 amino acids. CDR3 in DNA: TGTGCCAGCGCCGCGGCCTTTGACACTGAAGCTTTCTTT. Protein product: CASAAAFDTEAFF.